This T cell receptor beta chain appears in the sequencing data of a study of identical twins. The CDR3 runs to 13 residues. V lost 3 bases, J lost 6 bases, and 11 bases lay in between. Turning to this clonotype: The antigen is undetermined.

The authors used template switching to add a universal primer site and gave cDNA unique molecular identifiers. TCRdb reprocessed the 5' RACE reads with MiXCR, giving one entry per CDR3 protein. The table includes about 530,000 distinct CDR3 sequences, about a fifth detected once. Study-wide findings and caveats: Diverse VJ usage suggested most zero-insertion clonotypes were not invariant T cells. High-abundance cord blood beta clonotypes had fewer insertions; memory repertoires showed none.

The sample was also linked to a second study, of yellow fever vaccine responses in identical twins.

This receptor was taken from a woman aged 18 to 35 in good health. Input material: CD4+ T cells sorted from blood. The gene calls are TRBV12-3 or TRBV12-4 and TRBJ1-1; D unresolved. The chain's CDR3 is CASSFLKGAEAFF. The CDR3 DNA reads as TGTGCCAGCAGTTTTTTGAAAGGAGCTGAAGCTTTCTTT.